One and the same sample provided the 8 T cell receptor beta chains below, sequenced in a study of T cell responses to AZD1222 COVID-19 vaccine. Clones were sequenced by immunoSEQ multiplex PCR, and TCRdb holds only the in-frame ones, with some missing. Of some 99,000 clones in the sample, approximately 84% were seen once. Material: peripheral blood, obtained 28 days after the second AZD1222 dose. The origin of the receptors is an adult who received the AZD1222 COVID-19 vaccine.

This chain uses TRBV2 with TRBJ2-5, with D uncertain. Trimming took off 7 bases at V and 7 bases at J, with 22 bases between the two ends. This CDR3 spans 15 amino acids. Germline V lookup: CDR1 SNHLY, CDR2 FYNNEI. The CDR3 DNA is TGTGCCAGCATACCGTCCTCTAGAAGCTCGGGGACCCAGTACTTC. Protein: CASIPSSRSSGTQYF.

The chain recombines TRBV10-1 with TRBJ2-5; 10 bases are shared with TRBD2. The CDR3 sequence is 16 residues long. With 2 bases clipped from V and 2 bases from J, the junction kept 5 bases outside the gene matches. CDR1 and CDR2 from the germline V gene are WNHNN and SYGVQD (reference sequence). CDR3 protein: CASSEGVAGGQETQYF. The CDR3 DNA is TGCGCCAGCAGTGAGGGGGTAGCGGGGGGTCAAGAGACCCAGTACTTC.

This sequence joins TRBV2 and TRBJ1-1, with D perhaps TRBD1 (5 bases). Germline V gives CDR1 SNHLY, CDR2 FYNNEI. CDR3 size: 14 residues. V was trimmed by 3 bases and J by 5 bases, leaving 13 bases between them. The CDR3 protein is CASSDEGWVTEAFF. The CDR3 DNA reads TGTGCCAGCAGTGATGAGGGGTGGGTGACTGAAGCTTTCTTT.

The V and J genes are TRBV6-2 or TRBV6-3 and TRBJ1-1; the match to TRBD1 covers 7 bases. In germline, CDR1 is MNHEY, CDR2 SVGEGT. V lost 6 bases, J lost 0 bases, and 7 bases stayed unmatched. The CDR3 has 15 amino acids. The DNA of the CDR3 is TGTGCCAGCAGCCGATCCGGGACAGTGAACACTGAAGCTTTCTTT. This encodes CASSRSGTVNTEAFF.

V gene TRBV6-1 combines with J gene TRBJ2-3; perhaps TRBD2 as D (5 bases). This CDR3 has 15 amino acids. V was trimmed by 6 bases and J by 1 base, leaving 14 bases between them. Germline V gene data show CDR1 as MNHNS and CDR2 as SASEGT. The CDR3: CASSFRGTGTDTQYF. CDR3 nucleotides: TGTGCCAGCAGCTTTCGGGGTACGGGCACAGATACGCAGTATTTT.

CDR3 bases: TGTGCCAGCAGCCGGGCGGTGGCACAGTCATACGAGCAGTACTTC. This codes for CASSRAVAQSYEQYF. The chain recombines TRBV6-5 with TRBJ2-7; D remains ambiguous. Trimming took 6 bases from V and 4 from J, leaving 19 bases between them. Germline CDR1 is MNHEY and CDR2 is SVGAGI. The CDR3 is 15 residues long.

The V gene is TRBV12-3 or TRBV12-4, the J gene TRBJ2-7; D gene uncertain. With 6 bases removed from V and 0 bases from J, the gap between germline ends came to 6 bases. The CDR3 runs 12 residues. The DNA for the CDR3 is TGTGCCAGCAGGACAAACTCCTACGAGCAGTACTTC. Translated: CASRTNSYEQYF.

Details on this clone: Other DNA sequences in the same sample also yield this CDR3. This chain connects TRBV5-4 to TRBJ2-7, with D uncertain. Per the germline V gene, CDR1 is SGHNT and CDR2 is YYREEE (reference sequence). Deletions cut 0 bases from V and 0 bases from J, with 7 bases between. The CDR3 consists of 14 residues. The CDR3 reads CASSLDRASYEQYF. CDR3 in DNA: TGTGCCAGCAGCTTGGACAGAGCCTCCTACGAGCAGTACTTC.